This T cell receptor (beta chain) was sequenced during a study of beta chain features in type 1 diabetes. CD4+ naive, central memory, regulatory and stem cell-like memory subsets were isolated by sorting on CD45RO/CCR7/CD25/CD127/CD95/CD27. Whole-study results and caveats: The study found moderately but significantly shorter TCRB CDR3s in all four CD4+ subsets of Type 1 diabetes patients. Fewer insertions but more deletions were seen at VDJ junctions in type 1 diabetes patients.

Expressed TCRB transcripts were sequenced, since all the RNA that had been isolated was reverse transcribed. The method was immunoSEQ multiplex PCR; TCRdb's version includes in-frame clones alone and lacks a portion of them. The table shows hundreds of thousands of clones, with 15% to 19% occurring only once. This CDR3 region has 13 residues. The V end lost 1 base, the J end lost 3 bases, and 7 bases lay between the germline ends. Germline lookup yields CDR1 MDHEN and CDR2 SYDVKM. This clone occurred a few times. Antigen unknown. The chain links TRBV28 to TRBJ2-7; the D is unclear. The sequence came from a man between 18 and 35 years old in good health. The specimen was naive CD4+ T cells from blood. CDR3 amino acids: CASSLLVFYEQYF. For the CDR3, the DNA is TGTGCCAGCAGTTTATTAGTATTCTACGAGCAGTACTTC.